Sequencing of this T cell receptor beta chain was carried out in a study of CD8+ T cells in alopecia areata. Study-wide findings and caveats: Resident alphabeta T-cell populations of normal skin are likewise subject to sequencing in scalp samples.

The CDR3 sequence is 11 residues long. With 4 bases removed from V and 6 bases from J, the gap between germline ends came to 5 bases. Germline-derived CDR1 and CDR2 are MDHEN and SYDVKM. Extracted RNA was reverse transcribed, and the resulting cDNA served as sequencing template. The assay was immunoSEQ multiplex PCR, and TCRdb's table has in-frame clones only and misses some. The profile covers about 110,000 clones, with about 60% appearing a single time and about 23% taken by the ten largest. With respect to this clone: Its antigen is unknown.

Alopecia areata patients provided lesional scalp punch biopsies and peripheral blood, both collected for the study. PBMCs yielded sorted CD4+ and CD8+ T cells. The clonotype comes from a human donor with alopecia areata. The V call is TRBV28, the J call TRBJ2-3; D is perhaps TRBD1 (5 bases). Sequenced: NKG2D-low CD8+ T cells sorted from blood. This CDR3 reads CASSWGDTQYF. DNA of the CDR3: TGTGCCAGCAGTTGGGGCGATACGCAGTATTTT. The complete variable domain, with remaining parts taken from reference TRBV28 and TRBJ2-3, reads DVKVTQSSRYLVKRTGEKVFLECVQDMDHENMFWYRQDPGLGLRLIYFSYDVKMKEKGDIPEGYSVSREKKERFSLILESASTNQTSMYLCASSWGDTQYFGPGTRLTVL.